Presented here are 27 T cell receptor beta chains from one specimen sequenced in a study of human T cells and chemical hapten exposure (dated by TCRdb to the early 2020s). Reading the label with the study, this specimen's time point is: patch test 1, 2 weeks after DPC sensitization. Reading the label with the study, this specimen's treatment or condition is: therapeutic diphenylcyclopropenone sensitization with weekly scalp DPC. Libraries were prepared through RACE. The run used a NextSeq 500. TCRdb's own reprocessing of the public reads used fastp at Q25 and MiXCR and kept productive beta chains. Entries are consolidated by CDR3 protein sequence, retaining the most common genes and DNA. The sample table contains 80,000 to 95,000 distinct CDR3 sequences; only one count was recorded for about 10% of them. The ten most abundant clones make up about 4.2% of the sample. This specimen was whole blood, taken in connection with sensitization to the hapten diphenylcyclopropenone (DPC). The receptors stem from a woman aged 45-65 years with alopecia areata. Some clones in this sample may be carry-over from other donors' samples.

The gene calls are TRBV12-3 or TRBV12-4 and TRBJ2-7, with 7 bases matching TRBD1. After removal of 1 base from V and 9 bases from J, the junction contained 6 bases not matched to a gene. The CDR3 extends over 13 amino acids. This CDR3 is CASSLDKGAGQYF. The CDR3 DNA follows: TGTGCCAGCAGTTTAGACAAGGGGGCAGGGCAGTACTTC.

This clonotype has more than one count but fewer than ten. This chain connects TRBV27 to TRBJ1-5; no reliable D call. In germline, CDR1 is MNHEY, CDR2 SMNVEV (reference sequence). The CDR3 consists of 16 residues. The V end lost 8 bases, the J end lost 0 bases, and 17 bases lay between the germline ends. CDR3 bases: TGTGCCAGCCGCCCCCGTGGGCCTAATAGCAATCAGCCCCAGCATTTT. It yields the protein CASRPRGPNSNQPQHF.

This clonotype was recorded a few times. This chain joins TRBV20-1 and TRBJ1-3; tentative D call: TRBD1 (6 bases). CDR1 is DFQATT, CDR2 SNEGSKA, per germline (reference sequence). The CDR3 consists of 15 residues. V was pared by 3 bases and J by 0 bases, with 12 bases between. CDR3 in DNA: TGCAGTGCTAGCCCAGGGGCCTACTCTGGAAACACCATATATTTT. This sequence encodes CSASPGAYSGNTIYF.

This clonotype was observed a few times. The V and J genes are TRBV12-3 or TRBV12-4 and TRBJ2-7, with D hard to call. This CDR3 spans 15 amino acids. The V and J ends lost 5 bases and 2 bases respectively, with 16 bases between them. In DNA form, the CDR3 reads TGTGCCAGCAGTCCCTATGCTAGTGGGCCCTACGAGCAGTACTTC. Its protein product is CASSPYASGPYEQYF.

The chain couples TRBV4-2 to TRBJ2-3; 10 bases match TRBD2. This CDR3 has 17 amino acids. V dropped 2 bases and J dropped 4; count of bases not matched to a gene: 9. From germline, CDR1 is LGHNA and CDR2 YNFKEQ. CDR3 DNA: TGTGCCAGCAGCCAAATTTCGACTAGCGGGTTAGCAGATACGCAGTATTTT. This sequence encodes CASSQISTSGLADTQYF.

The rearrangement links TRBV7-2 to TRBJ2-3; 8 positions match TRBD2. V trimming: 6 bases; J trimming: 0 bases; junction bases outside the gene matches: 8. CDR3 length: 16 residues. The germline gives CDR1 SGHTA, CDR2 FQGNSA. The CDR3 reads CASRRSGGLSTDTQYF. The CDR3 nucleotides are TGTGCCAGCAGAAGATCGGGGGGGCTGAGCACAGATACGCAGTATTTT.

Worth noting for this clonotype: This clone may be a read error of a much larger clone one base away. This chain joins TRBV6-5 and TRBJ2-5; TRBD2 might be the D (5 bases). V lost 6 bases and J lost 6, with 23 bases in between. CDR1 MNHEY and CDR2 SVGAGI come from the germline V gene. The CDR3 runs to 16 residues. The CDR3 here is CASSSPGVGLQKTQYF. The CDR3, as DNA: TGTGCCAGCAGCTCCCCCGGGGTTGGACTTCAAAAGACCCAGTACTTC.

This clonotype was counted ten times or more. This chain joins TRBV7-9 and TRBJ2-4; no clear D gene. V lost 1 base, J lost 0 bases, and 13 bases lay in between. Germline V lookup: CDR1 SEHNR, CDR2 FQNEAQ (reference sequence). CDR3 length equals 17 residues. As DNA, the CDR3 is TGTGCCAGCAGCTTAGAAGGCGGAATAATAGCCAAAAACATTCAGTACTTC. It codes for CASSLEGGIIAKNIQYF.

This clonotype was detected only a few times. The gene calls are TRBV15 and TRBJ2-5; D unclear. The V end lost 0 bases, the J end lost 2 bases, and 10 bases lay between the germline ends. There are 15 residues in the CDR3. CDR1 is LNHNV, CDR2 YYDKDF, per germline (reference sequence). The CDR3 region is CATSREGRPQETQYF. For the CDR3, the DNA is TGTGCCACCAGCAGAGAGGGCAGACCGCAAGAGACCCAGTACTTC.

This clonotype showed up many times. This rearrangement joins TRBV20-1 to TRBJ2-7; D is ambiguous. Trimming pared 6 bases from V and 4 bases from J, leaving 7 bases between. Germline CDR1 DFQATT, CDR2 SNEGSKA (reference sequence). This CDR3 is built from 10 residues. The chain's CDR3 is CSADRYEQYF. In DNA form, the CDR3 reads TGCAGTGCCGACCGTTACGAGCAGTACTTC.

V usage is TRBV6-5 and J usage is TRBJ1-4; D possibly corresponds to TRBD1 (6 bases). Trimming stripped 4 bases from V and 4 bases from J, with 10 bases between. Germline CDR1 and CDR2: MNHEY and SVGAGI. This CDR3 has 14 amino acids. The CDR3 nucleotides read TGTGCCAGCAGTTCCGGGGGCCATAATGAAAAACTGTTTTTT. Amino acids: CASSSGGHNEKLFF.

The rearrangement links TRBV20-1 to TRBJ1-2; D is uncertain. Trimming removed 4 bases at V and 0 bases at J, with 12 bases between. The CDR3 extends over 14 amino acids. The germline V gene has CDR1 DFQATT and CDR2 SNEGSKA (reference sequence). For the CDR3, the DNA is TGCAGTGCTACACCCCTGGGGACTAACTATGGCTACACCTTC. Its protein is CSATPLGTNYGYTF.

The CDR3 DNA follows: TGTGCCAGCAGTGGGTCAGGGGCCCAGCCCCAGCATTTT. Encoded protein: CASSGSGAQPQHF. This rearrangement joins TRBV6-1 to TRBJ1-5; D perhaps matches TRBD1 (6 bases). Germline lookup yields CDR1 MNHNS and CDR2 SASEGT. Trimming cost V 4 bases and J 7 bases, with 11 bases left between them. This CDR3 comprises 13 residues.

This clonotype was counted between two and nine times. V is TRBV5-1 and J is TRBJ2-1, with 10 positions matching TRBD1. Germline CDR1 and CDR2: SGHRS and YFSETQ. J was trimmed by 9 bases and V by 4 bases; bases with no gene match: 4. The CDR3 covers 13 residues. CDR3 bases: TGCGCCAGCAGCCCCGGACAGGGGGTTGAGCAGTTCTTC. As protein: CASSPGQGVEQFF. The complete variable domain, with remaining parts taken from reference TRBV5-1 and TRBJ2-1, reads KAGVTQTPRYLIKTRGQQVTLSCSPISGHRSVSWYQQTPGQGLQFLFEYFSETQRNKGNFPGRFSGRQFSNSRSEMNVSTLELGDSALYLCASSPGQGVEQFFGPGTRLTVL.

J is TRBJ1-1 and V is TRBV5-5, with 7 bases fitting TRBD1. V was pared by 0 bases and J by 2 bases, with 7 bases of the junction left unmatched. The CDR3 has 16 amino acids. CDR1 SGHKS and CDR2 YYEKEE come from the germline V gene (reference sequence). DNA of the CDR3: TGTGCCAGCAGCTTGGGGCCCCGGGACAGCAACACTGAAGCTTTCTTT. This encodes CASSLGPRDSNTEAFF.

V gene TRBV7-8 combines with J gene TRBJ2-7; D may be TRBD1 or TRBD2 (5 bases each). Germline V lookup: CDR1 SGHVS, CDR2 FQNEAQ. The CDR3 consists of 14 residues. V was trimmed by 5 bases and J by 5 bases, leaving 16 bases between them. DNA of the CDR3: TGTGCCAGCAGCCCACCGGGACGATGGGACGAGCAGTACTTC. Protein sequence: CASSPPGRWDEQYF.

The rearrangement joins TRBV4-3 to TRBJ2-7; 7 nucleotides line up with TRBD1. The V gene's germline CDR1 is LGHNA and CDR2 YSLEER. The CDR3 sequence is 15 residues long. V dropped 3 bases and J dropped 3; count of bases not matched to a gene: 8. CDR3 bases: TGCGCCAGCAGCCAGCTTCCGGGACAGAACTACGAGCAGTACTTC. As protein: CASSQLPGQNYEQYF.

In nucleotides, the CDR3 is TGTGCCAGCAGACACTCTGGGGCCAACGTCCTGACTTTC. Its translation: CASRHSGANVLTF. The V gene is TRBV9, the J gene TRBJ2-6; D gene unclear. Germline V CDR1 and CDR2: SGDLS, YYNGEE. V was clipped by 5 bases and J by 0 bases, with 3 bases between them. The CDR3 is 13 residues long.

This clonotype was seen only a few times. The J gene is TRBJ2-7, the V gene TRBV7-9; maybe TRBD1 (5 bases). Between the trimmed V and J ends, which lost 3 bases and 7 bases, there was a span of 19 bases. Germline CDR1 reads SEHNR; CDR2 reads FQNEAQ (reference sequence). The CDR3 is made up of 15 amino acids. CDR3 coding DNA: TGTGCCAGCAGCTTCCTTGGCAGGGAAGCCCCTGAGCAGTACTTC. It is translated as CASSFLGREAPEQYF.

The chain links TRBV9 to TRBJ1-3; a possible D gene is TRBD1 (5 bases). V was shortened by 5 bases and J by 2 bases, with 14 bases between the two germline ends. CDR1 and CDR2 (germline): SGDLS, YYNGEE. The CDR3 is made up of 15 amino acids. The CDR3 protein is CASSLGVITGNTIYF. CDR3 sequence (DNA): TGTGCCAGCAGTTTAGGGGTGATCACTGGAAACACCATATATTTT.

Many counts were recorded for this clonotype. CDR3 amino acids: CASSLAEKNTGELFF. The CDR3 nucleotides read TGCGCCAGCAGCTTGGCGGAAAAGAACACCGGGGAGCTGTTTTTT. V usage is TRBV5-1 and J usage is TRBJ2-2; D gene unclear. The V and J ends lost 0 bases and 1 base respectively, with 7 bases between them. The length of the CDR3 is 15 residues. Germline loops: CDR1 SGHRS, CDR2 YFSETQ.

This clonotype was detected many times. The chain links TRBV29-1 to TRBJ2-7; 12 bases match TRBD1. The CDR3 is 14 amino acids. Germline V gives CDR1 SQVTM, CDR2 ANQGSEA. V shed 1 base and J 6 bases; nucleotides not matched to a gene: 4. As DNA, the CDR3 is TGCAGCGTTGAAGGGGACAGGGGGCTCCGCGAGCAGTACTTC. Translated: CSVEGDRGLREQYF.

This clonotype was seen many times. V usage is TRBV29-1 and J usage is TRBJ2-7, with D perhaps TRBD2 (6 bases). The germline V gene encodes CDR1 SQVTM and CDR2 ANQGSEA. The V end lost 4 bases, the J end lost 2 bases, and 12 bases lay between the germline ends. The CDR3 is made up of 13 amino acids. CDR3 nucleotides: TGCAGCGTTGCGGCGGGAACCACCTACGAGCAGTACTTC. Residues: CSVAAGTTYEQYF.

The chain recombines TRBV28 with TRBJ1-3; no firm D call. The CDR3 extends over 16 amino acids. Trimming shortened V by 5 bases and J by 0 bases, and 14 bases separated the two germline ends. CDR1 and CDR2 (germline): MDHEN, SYDVKM. The CDR3: CASSPLTGYSGNTIYF. CDR3 coding DNA: TGTGCCAGCAGTCCCCTGACTGGTTACTCTGGAAACACCATATATTTT.

The V gene is TRBV11-2, the J gene TRBJ2-3; 8 bases match TRBD1. Germline values: CDR1 SGHAT, CDR2 FQNNGV. V dropped 4 bases and J dropped 8; count of bases not matched to a gene: 11. The CDR3 is 15 residues long. CDR3 residues: CASSSNVGQGSTQYF. The CDR3 DNA sequence: TGTGCCAGCAGCTCAAACGTCGGACAGGGAAGTACGCAGTATTTT.

This clonotype has a count of ten or more. V is TRBV6-5 and J is TRBJ1-1; possible D gene TRBD1, 5 bases. CDR3 length: 14 residues. Germline lookup yields CDR1 MNHEY and CDR2 SVGAGI. V lost 6 bases, J lost 0 bases, and 11 bases lay in between. This CDR3 is CASSRKQVNTEAFF. CDR3 coding DNA: TGTGCCAGCAGCCGCAAACAGGTGAACACTGAAGCTTTCTTT.

This clonotype appeared many times. V and J are TRBV20-1 and TRBJ2-1; D gene unclear. Germline V lookup: CDR1 DFQATT, CDR2 SNEGSKA (reference sequence). V lost 1 base and J 0 bases, leaving 13 bases between the germline ends. The CDR3 is made up of 16 amino acids. The CDR3 here is CSARAGQYSSYNEQFF. Here the CDR3 DNA reads TGCAGTGCTAGAGCGGGTCAGTACTCCTCCTACAATGAGCAGTTCTTC.